This T cell receptor beta chain was documented in a study of technical replicates of blood from a handful of donors (dated by TCRdb to 2016 to 2017). Regarding this clone: Its antigen is still unknown. Base qualities are not at hand, and no much larger clone is one base apart.

Library construction relied on the immunoSEQ multiplex PCR assay. In its TCRdb copy, this immuneACCESS table keeps in-frame sequences only and misses some clones. Where compared with another copy, unresolved V genes explain less than half of these, and the others have no known cause. The sample has approximately 73,000 clones on record, around 96% of them singletons. The ten largest clones add up to under 0.35% of the sample. The V end gives up 3 bases and the J end 3 bases, leaving 2 bases in the junction not matched to a gene. The CDR3 covers 14 residues, taking in both the cysteine and the phenylalanine. Only the CDR3 portion is preserved as DNA: 42 bases, with reading frame beginning at the first base. CDR1 and CDR2 (MDHEN, SYDVKM) derive from the germline V gene.

The sample consisted of T cells isolated from PBMCs. This sequence originates from a human donor in good health. The rearranged chain carries TRBV28 and TRBJ2-3; 8 of the junction bases match TRBD1. CDR3 protein: CASSFRTGTDTQYF. The nucleotide sequence is TGTGCCAGCAGTTTTCGGACAGGGACAGATACGCAGTATTTT.